This paragraph reports one T cell receptor (beta chain). Negative isolation was used for CD8+ and CD4+ T cells, and FACS enrichment was applied to TEMRA cells. This sample is part of a study of CD8 T cells in Susac syndrome. Trimming took off 5 bases at V and 1 base at J, with 8 bases between the two ends. This CDR3 has 13 residues. Random hexamers served to reverse transcribe about 0.5 to 1 ug RNA. Coverage of TCR beta CDR3 amplification by immunoSEQ multiplex PCR extended to 54 Vbeta and 13 Jbeta. TCRdb reprocessed the immunoSEQ multiplex PCR reads via MiXCR and lists one record per CDR3 protein. The sample shows around 150,000 distinct CDR3 sequences, approximately 95% of them seen only once.

The source of this sequence is a human donor in good health. The chain recombines TRBV12-3 or TRBV12-4 with TRBJ2-5; possible D gene TRBD2, 6 bases. Material: CD8+ T cells from PBMCs. CDR3 DNA: TGTGCCAGCAGTGGGGACTCCCAAGAGACCCAGTACTTC. Translation: CASSGDSQETQYF.